Presented here are 9 T cell receptor beta chains from one specimen sequenced in a study of cytomegalovirus exposure and HLA in healthy donors. A multiplex PCR was run with 60 Vbeta primers and 13 Jbeta primers. The repertoire was sequenced with immunoSEQ multiplex PCR; TCRdb's copy has only in-frame clones and lacks some. The sample consists of roughly 100,000 clones, over 75% of them appearing once. Specimen: PBMCs. Every receptor here comes from a man under 40 in good health and CMV-seropositive.

The V call is TRBV28, the J call TRBJ1-2; tentative D call: TRBD1 (5 bases). The CDR3 extends over 14 amino acids. Germline V gene sequence: CDR1 MDHEN, CDR2 SYDVKM. Deletions cut 2 bases from V and 10 bases from J, with 17 bases between. The CDR3 DNA reads as TGTGCCAGCAGTTTAGGGCAGGGAGGCTTCGACTACACCTTC. It encodes CASSLGQGGFDYTF.

The chain links TRBV11-2 to TRBJ2-5, with a tentative D call TRBD1 (6 bases). V was pared by 1 base and J by 1 base, with 10 bases between. In germline, CDR1 is SGHAT, CDR2 FQNNGV. The CDR3 contains 15 residues. CDR3 protein: CASSLGDRLQETQYF. The CDR3 bases are TGTGCCAGCAGCTTAGGCGACAGGCTCCAAGAGACCCAGTACTTC.

This chain uses TRBV7-8 with TRBJ1-4; the match to TRBD1 covers 8 bases. V shed 5 bases, J shed 4 bases, and the junction held 6 bases outside the gene matches. The CDR3 length is 15 residues. Germline CDR1 is SGHVS and CDR2 is FQNEAQ. Here the CDR3 reads CASSSIQGDNEKLFF. Here the CDR3 DNA reads TGTGCCAGCAGCAGCATACAGGGGGATAATGAAAAACTGTTTTTT.

This clone was recorded a few times. V is TRBV4-1 and J is TRBJ1-2; 10 bases match TRBD1. Germline CDR1 MGHRA, CDR2 YSYEKL. The CDR3 has 17 amino acids. V lost 1 base, J lost 7 bases, and 12 bases stayed unmatched. Written as DNA, the CDR3 is TGCGCCAGCAGCCAAGTAATAGGAAGACAGGGGGCGCGTGGCTACACCTTC. Translating gives CASSQVIGRQGARGYTF.

The chain uses TRBV5-1 and TRBJ2-5; TRBD2 is a possible D gene (6 bases). The germline V and J ends were trimmed by 1 base and 1 base, with 11 bases remaining between them. The germline V gene has CDR1 SGHRS and CDR2 YFSETQ. The CDR3 is 15 amino acids. This chain's CDR3 is CASSLNGGPQETQYF. CDR3 nucleotide sequence: TGCGCCAGCAGCTTGAACGGGGGACCCCAAGAGACCCAGTACTTC.

This clone has just a few counts. The rearrangement joins TRBV7-5 to TRBJ1-2. TRBV7-5 is a pseudogene locus. This CDR3 has 17 amino acids. The CDR3 DNA sequence: TGTGTCAGAAGCTTAGCGCTCGGCCTGCTAGCTAACTATGGCTACACCTTC. Its translation is CVRSLALGLLANYGYTF.

The chain uses TRBV2 and TRBJ2-5; 7 nucleotides agree with TRBD1. V shed 6 bases, J shed 5 bases, and the junction held 3 bases outside the gene matches. This CDR3 comprises 12 residues. CDR1 is SNHLY and CDR2 is FYNNEI in the germline V gene. The CDR3 coding sequence is TGTGCCAGCAGAGAGGGGGCGGAGACCCAGTACTTC. Residues: CASREGAETQYF.

V and J are TRBV9 and TRBJ1-1; maybe TRBD1 (5 bases). The CDR3 covers 14 residues. Trimming removed 3 bases at V and 4 bases at J, with 13 bases between. Germline V gives CDR1 SGDLS, CDR2 YYNGEE. In DNA form, the CDR3 reads TGTGCCAGCAGCGCTAACGGGGGGACCACTGAAGCTTTCTTT. This translates into CASSANGGTTEAFF.

The chain couples TRBV25-1 to TRBJ1-6, with D uncertain. The V gene lost 6 bases and the J gene lost 6 bases, with 6 bases spanning the gap. Germline assignment: CDR1 MGHDK and CDR2 SYGVNS. This CDR3 is 12 amino acids long. The CDR3: CASRLSNSPLHF. The CDR3 coding sequence is TGTGCCAGCAGACTCTCTAATTCACCCCTCCACTTT.